This passage covers 17 T cell receptor beta chains from one sample sequenced in a study of shared clonotypes between healthy human individuals (TCRdb year 2020). Libraries came from the immunoSEQ multiplex PCR assay. Imported from immuneACCESS, the table was reduced by TCRdb to in-frame sequences with V and J called. These copies leave out some clones; in studies compared against another copy, an unresolved V gene accounts for under half, and the cause of the remainder is not known. The table for this sample lists around 2.3 million clones; approximately 96% of them were counted only once. The ten top clones hold 0.1% to 0.15% of the sample. The sequenced material came from naive CD4+ T cells sorted from blood. The meaning of the sample's cell subset or site label: CD45RA+ positively selected. These receptors were collected from a man between 18 and 35 years old in good health.

The rearrangement uses TRBV15 and TRBJ1-1; D gene unclear. The CDR3 totals 14 residues. The germline CDR1 and CDR2 sequences are LNHNV and YYDKDF (reference sequence). Trimming pared 6 bases from V and 3 bases from J, leaving 14 bases between. The CDR3 nucleotides are TGTGCCACCAGGGCGGGCAGACCTCACACTGAAGCTTTCTTT. It specifies CATRAGRPHTEAFF.

The rearrangement joins TRBV10-3 to TRBJ1-2; 7 nucleotides line up with TRBD1. This CDR3 comprises 19 residues. CDR1 is ENHRY and CDR2 is SYGVKD in the germline V gene. The junction had 16 bases not matched to a gene; V was cut back by 3 bases and J by 0 bases. DNA for the CDR3: TGTGCCATCAGTGACCCGACAACGGACAGGTGGGGCGCTAACTATGGCTACACCTTC. It encodes CAISDPTTDRWGANYGYTF.

The V gene is TRBV10-3, the J gene TRBJ2-2; 11 bases fit TRBD2. CDR1 is ENHRY, CDR2 SYGVKD, per germline. J was trimmed by 6 bases and V by 4 bases; bases with no gene match: 4. The CDR3 extends over 15 amino acids. The CDR3: CAISVAGGKAGELFF. CDR3 in DNA: TGTGCCATCAGTGTAGCGGGAGGGAAGGCCGGGGAGCTGTTTTTT.

The chain uses TRBV5-6 and TRBJ1-5; perhaps TRBD1 as D (5 bases). The CDR3 is made up of 12 amino acids. V dropped 4 bases and J dropped 5 bases, with 7 bases sitting between them. Germline V CDR1 and CDR2: SGHDT, YYEEEE. CDR3 loop: CASSGRDQPQHF. The CDR3 bases are TGTGCCAGCAGCGGCAGGGATCAGCCCCAGCATTTT.

This chain joins TRBV4-1 and TRBJ1-6, with D uncertain. The CDR3 extends over 15 amino acids. CDR1 and CDR2 (germline): MGHRA, YSYEKL. V was shortened by 0 bases and J by 9 bases, with 12 bases between the two germline ends. The CDR3 sequence: CASSQDSVVSSPLHF. The CDR3, as DNA: TGCGCCAGCAGCCAAGATTCGGTTGTGAGTTCACCCCTCCACTTT.

V and J are TRBV9 and TRBJ1-2; TRBD1 aligns across 9 bases. The V gene end was trimmed by 2 bases and the J gene end by 6 bases; junction bases not matched to a gene: 5. The CDR3 is 14 residues long. The germline CDR1 and CDR2 sequences are SGDLS and YYNGEE. CDR3 sequence (DNA): TGTGCCAGCAGCGTGGGGACAGGGAAAAATGGCTACACCTTC. Translating gives CASSVGTGKNGYTF.

The chain employs TRBV7-2 and TRBJ2-6; D perhaps matches TRBD1 (5 bases). Germline lookup yields CDR1 SGHTA and CDR2 FQGNSA. There are 18 residues in the CDR3. Trimming cost V 4 bases and J 0 bases, with 16 bases left between them. The CDR3 reads CASSWTSLGASGANVLTF. CDR3 nucleotides: TGTGCCAGCAGCTGGACGAGCCTAGGGGCCTCTGGGGCCAACGTCCTGACTTTC.

Comment on this clone: A read error may account for a junction end that differs from germline. As DNA, the CDR3 is TGTGCCAGCAGATTAGTAGGGGCCTCCGAGGACGAGCAGTACTTC. As protein: CASRLVGASEDEQYF. The chain couples TRBV7-9 to TRBJ2-7; weak D call: TRBD1 (5 bases). Germline V gives CDR1 SEHNR, CDR2 FQNEAQ (reference sequence). This CDR3 has 15 residues.

The V call is TRBV21-1, the J call TRBJ2-1; whether TRBD2, the table's D call, matches the DNA was not checked. TRBV21-1 is a pseudogene segment. The CDR3 extends over 14 amino acids. CDR3 sequence: CAKTTGTSCNEQFF. DNA of the CDR3: TGTGCCAAAACCACCGGGACTAGCTGCAATGAGCAGTTCTTC.

This rearrangement joins TRBV6-1 to TRBJ1-2; tentative D call: TRBD1 (6 bases). The V gene's germline CDR1 is MNHNS and CDR2 SASEGT. V was shortened by 6 bases and J by 4 bases, with 12 bases between the two germline ends. This CDR3 has 13 amino acids. In nucleotides, the CDR3 is TGTGCCAGCAGGGACAGAGTACCCTATGGCTACACCTTC. Translating it yields CASRDRVPYGYTF.

The V gene is TRBV5-4, the J gene TRBJ2-3, with TRBD2 matching 7 bases. Germline V gene lookup returns CDR1 SGHNT and CDR2 YYREEE (reference sequence). V was clipped by 8 bases and J by 6 bases; unmatched bases: 12. This CDR3 comprises 14 residues. The CDR3 loop reads CARIERGESDTQYF. In DNA form, the CDR3 reads TGTGCCAGAATTGAGCGGGGCGAGTCGGATACGCAGTATTTT.

V usage is TRBV5-1 and J usage is TRBJ1-4; 9 positions agree with TRBD1. The V and J ends lost 7 bases and 7 bases, in that order; junction bases with no gene match: 8. The CDR3 length is 14 residues. The V gene's germline CDR1 is SGHRS and CDR2 YFSETQ. CDR3: CASGSTGGTEKLFF. DNA of the CDR3: TGCGCCAGCGGATCAACAGGGGGCACTGAAAAACTGTTTTTT.

The chain combines TRBV6-6 with TRBJ2-7, with TRBD1 identical over 11 bases. Per the germline V gene, CDR1 is MNHNY and CDR2 is SVGAGI (reference sequence). The CDR3 is 16 amino acids. Losses at the gene ends were 5 bases for V and 3 bases for J; bases not matched to a gene: 9. The CDR3 loop is CASSPPGTGGNYEQYF. The CDR3 nucleotides read TGTGCCAGCAGTCCTCCCGGGACAGGGGGAAACTACGAGCAGTACTTC.

This clone has a single count. This chain connects TRBV9 to TRBJ2-1, with 13 positions matching TRBD2. From germline, CDR1 is SGDLS and CDR2 YYNGEE. Germline trimming cut 0 bases from V and 4 bases from J; bases unmatched to any gene: 4. This CDR3 spans 17 amino acids. CDR3 bases: TGTGCCAGCAGCGTAGTCGGACTAGCGGGAGAGTACAATGAGCAGTTCTTC. As protein: CASSVVGLAGEYNEQFF.

The V gene is TRBV5-4, the J gene TRBJ2-3; the match to TRBD2 covers 9 bases. With 4 bases clipped from V and 0 bases from J, the junction kept 6 bases outside the gene matches. The CDR3 is 16 amino acids. CDR1 and CDR2 (germline): SGHNT, YYREEE (reference sequence). The CDR3 reads CASSTRTSASTDTQYF. For the CDR3, the DNA is TGTGCCAGCAGCACCCGGACTAGCGCAAGCACAGATACGCAGTATTTT.

This chain links TRBV18 with TRBJ2-5, with TRBD2 identical over 9 bases. Trimming took 6 bases from V and 2 from J; bases not matched to a gene: 7. Germline-derived CDR1 and CDR2 are KGHSH and LQKENI. The CDR3 is 15 amino acids. The CDR3 spells CASSRSSGNQETQYF. The CDR3 nucleotides read TGTGCCAGCTCCAGATCTAGCGGGAATCAAGAGACCCAGTACTTC.

The chain joins TRBV29-1 to TRBJ1-1, with TRBD1 matching 8 bases. This CDR3 is built from 15 residues. J was trimmed by 6 bases and V by 5 bases; bases with no gene match: 14. Germline V gene sequence: CDR1 SQVTM, CDR2 ANQGSEA. CDR3 sequence (DNA): TGCAGCGTTCAAGGACAGGGATGGCGGGGAGCTGAAGCTTTCTTT. Residues: CSVQGQGWRGAEAFF.